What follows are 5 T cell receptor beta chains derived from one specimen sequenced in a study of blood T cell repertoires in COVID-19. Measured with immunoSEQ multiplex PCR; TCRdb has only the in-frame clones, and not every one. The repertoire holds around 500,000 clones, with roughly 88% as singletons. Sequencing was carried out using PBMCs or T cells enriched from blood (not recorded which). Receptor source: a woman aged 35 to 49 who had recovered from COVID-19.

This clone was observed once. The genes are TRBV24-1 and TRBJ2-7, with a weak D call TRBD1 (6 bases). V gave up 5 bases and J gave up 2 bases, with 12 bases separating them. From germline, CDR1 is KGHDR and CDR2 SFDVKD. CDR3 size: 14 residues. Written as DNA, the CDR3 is TGTGCCACCAGTGGGCCCCGGGACACCTACGAGCAGTACTTC. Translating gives CATSGPRDTYEQYF.

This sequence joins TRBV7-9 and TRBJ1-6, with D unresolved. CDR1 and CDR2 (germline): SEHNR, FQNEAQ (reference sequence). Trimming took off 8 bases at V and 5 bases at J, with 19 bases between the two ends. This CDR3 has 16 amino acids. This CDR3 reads CASQSGLDRNNSPLHF. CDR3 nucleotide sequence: TGTGCCAGCCAGTCAGGATTGGATAGAAATAATTCACCCCTCCACTTT.

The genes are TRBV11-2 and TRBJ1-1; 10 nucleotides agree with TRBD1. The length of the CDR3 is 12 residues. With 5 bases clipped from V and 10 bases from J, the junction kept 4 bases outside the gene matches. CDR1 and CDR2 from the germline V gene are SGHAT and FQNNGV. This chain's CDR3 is CASSRDRGRAFF. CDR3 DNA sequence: TGTGCCAGCAGCCGGGACAGGGGTCGAGCTTTCTTT.

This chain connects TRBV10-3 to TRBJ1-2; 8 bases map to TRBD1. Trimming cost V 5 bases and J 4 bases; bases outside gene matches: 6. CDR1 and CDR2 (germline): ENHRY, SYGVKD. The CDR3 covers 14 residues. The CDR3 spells CAISKKDRAYGYTF. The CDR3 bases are TGTGCCATCAGTAAAAAGGACAGGGCCTATGGCTACACCTTC.

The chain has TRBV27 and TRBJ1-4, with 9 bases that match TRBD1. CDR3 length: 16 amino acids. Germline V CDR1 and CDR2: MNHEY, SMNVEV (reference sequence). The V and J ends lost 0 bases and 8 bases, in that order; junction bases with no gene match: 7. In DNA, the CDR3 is TGTGCCAGCAGTTTATCCCCGGGGACAGGGAGCGAAAAACTGTTTTTT. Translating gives CASSLSPGTGSEKLFF.